A single sample gave rise to the 27 T cell receptor beta chains below, sequenced in a study of blood T cell repertoires in COVID-19. TCRdb's copy holds only in-frame clones and misses some; the assay was immunoSEQ multiplex PCR. The sample holds about 300,000 clones, roughly 90% seen once. Sequencing was carried out using PBMCs or T cells enriched from blood (not recorded which). The receptors were sampled from a woman aged 30 to 39 who had recovered from COVID-19.

The chain carries TRBV29-1 and TRBJ1-1; the D is unclear. Trimming pared 4 bases from V and 1 base from J, leaving 10 bases between. This CDR3 is built from 13 residues. Germline CDR1 is SQVTM and CDR2 is ANQGSEA. The CDR3 sequence: CSVGNSENTEAFF. CDR3 DNA: TGCAGCGTTGGTAACAGTGAGAACACTGAAGCTTTCTTT.

The chain is built from TRBV7-9 and TRBJ2-1; 9 bases align to TRBD2. The trim removed 1 base at V and 7 bases at J, leaving 5 bases unmatched. From germline, CDR1 is SEHNR and CDR2 FQNEAQ (reference sequence). The CDR3 is made up of 15 amino acids. The CDR3 spells CASSLGSGSWNEQFF. The CDR3 nucleotides are TGTGCCAGCAGCTTAGGTAGCGGGAGTTGGAATGAGCAGTTCTTC. The whole variable domain, remainder taken from reference TRBV7-9 and TRBJ2-1, is DTGVSQNPRHKITKRGQNVTFRCDPISEHNRLYWYRQTLGQGPEFLTYFQNEAQLEKSRLLSDRFSAERPKGSFSTLEIQRTEQGDSAMYLCASSLGSGSWNEQFFGPGTRLTVL.

The V and J genes are TRBV5-1 and TRBJ2-5; D is uncertain. Trimming cost V 0 bases and J 1 base, with 7 bases left between them. The CDR3 totals 14 residues. Looked up from germline, CDR1 is SGHRS and CDR2 is YFSETQ. The CDR3 protein is CASSLGPSQETQYF. The CDR3 nucleotides are TGCGCCAGCAGCTTGGGTCCGTCCCAAGAGACCCAGTACTTC.

The chain links TRBV6-5 to TRBJ2-1, with 7 bases aligning to TRBD2. This CDR3 is built from 16 residues. Germline V gives CDR1 MNHEY, CDR2 SVGAGI. V was clipped by 0 bases and J by 4 bases; unmatched bases: 6. CDR3 sequence reads: CASSYSGGSSYNEQFF. In DNA form, the CDR3 reads TGTGCCAGCAGTTACTCTGGCGGGAGCTCGTACAATGAGCAGTTCTTC.

V usage is TRBV30 and J usage is TRBJ1-4, with TRBD1 as a possible D gene (6 bases). The length of the CDR3 is 16 residues. V lost 1 base to trimming and J lost 8 bases, with 20 bases between them. CDR1 is GTSNPN and CDR2 is SVGIG in the germline V gene (reference sequence). The CDR3 DNA sequence: TGTGCCTGGAGTGATCAGGGACATTCTCTGTGGGAAAAACTGTTTTTT. Residues: CAWSDQGHSLWEKLFF. Full variable domain (rest looked up from reference TRBV30 and TRBJ1-4): SQTIHQWPATLVQPVGSPLSLECTVEGTSNPNLYWYRQAAGRGLQLLFYSVGIGQISSEVPQNLSASRPQDRQFILSSKKLLLSDSGFYLCAWSDQGHSLWEKLFFGSGTQLSVL.

The gene calls are TRBV6-5 and TRBJ2-1; the D gene is possibly TRBD2 (5 bases). From germline, CDR1 is MNHEY and CDR2 SVGAGI. The V end lost 6 bases, the J end lost 3 bases, and 9 bases lay between the germline ends. This CDR3 spans 13 amino acids. Written as DNA, the CDR3 is TGTGCCAGCAGGCTCGGACTCTACAATGAGCAGTTCTTC. Protein: CASRLGLYNEQFF.

The V and J genes are TRBV5-1 and TRBJ2-1; 9 bases match TRBD2. The ends lost 0 bases at V and 4 bases at J; junction bases unmatched: 2. There are 15 residues in the CDR3. CDR1 and CDR2 from the germline V gene are SGHRS and YFSETQ. CDR3 sequence: CASSLASGVYNEQFF. As DNA, the CDR3 is TGCGCCAGCAGCTTGGCTAGCGGGGTGTACAATGAGCAGTTCTTC.

This CDR3 reads CASSSGTPLYNEQFF. The DNA for the CDR3 is TGTGCCAGCAGCTCCGGGACTCCACTTTACAATGAGCAGTTCTTC. The chain joins TRBV9 to TRBJ2-1, with D possibly matching TRBD2 (6 bases). Per germline, CDR1 SGDLS and CDR2 YYNGEE. The V and J ends lost 4 bases and 4 bases respectively, with 15 bases between them. The CDR3 has 15 amino acids.

The chain has TRBV6-2 or TRBV6-3 and TRBJ2-1; 9 nucleotides line up with TRBD1. In germline, CDR1 is MNHEY, CDR2 SVGEGT. Trimming took 6 bases from V and 5 from J; bases not matched to a gene: 11. This CDR3 is 16 amino acids long. CDR3 amino acids: CASRPLRDRANNEQFF. DNA for the CDR3: TGTGCCAGCAGACCTCTCCGGGACAGGGCCAACAATGAGCAGTTCTTC.

The chain joins TRBV30 to TRBJ2-5, with a possible D match to TRBD1 (6 bases). The germline V gene encodes CDR1 GTSNPN and CDR2 SVGIG (reference sequence). The CDR3 extends over 12 amino acids. Between the trimmed V and J ends, which lost 3 bases and 5 bases, there was a span of 10 bases. CDR3 in DNA: TGTGCCTGGAGCCTACAGGGCGAGACCCAGTACTTC. It is translated as CAWSLQGETQYF.

The V gene is TRBV18, the J gene TRBJ1-6; D gene unclear. This CDR3 region has 14 residues. The V gene lost 3 bases and the J gene lost 6 bases, with 9 bases spanning the gap. Looked up from germline, CDR1 is KGHSH and CDR2 is LQKENI. Here the CDR3 reads CASSPTVANSPLHF. DNA of the CDR3: TGTGCCAGCTCACCTACAGTTGCTAATTCACCCCTCCACTTT.

This chain links TRBV9 with TRBJ1-3; D not resolved. Germline values: CDR1 SGDLS, CDR2 YYNGEE. This CDR3 region has 16 residues. V shed 4 bases and J shed 1 base, with 15 bases lying between them. Written as DNA, the CDR3 is TGTGCCAGCAGCTACGACACCCTGGGTTCTGGAAACACCATATATTTT. The encoded protein is CASSYDTLGSGNTIYF.

The chain recombines TRBV7-9 with TRBJ2-7, with 12 bases matching TRBD2. CDR3 length equals 14 residues. V lost 6 bases, J lost 6 bases, and 6 bases stayed unmatched. Germline V lookup: CDR1 SEHNR, CDR2 FQNEAQ (reference sequence). The CDR3 DNA sequence: TGTGCCAGCAGGCCCGGACTAGCGGGACGCGAGCAGTACTTC. Translating it yields CASRPGLAGREQYF.

The V and J genes are TRBV21-1 and TRBJ2-5; TRBD2, the table's D call, lacks a check against the DNA. TRBV21-1 is a pseudogene. This CDR3 region has 13 residues. The CDR3 spells CASSASRQETQYF. CDR3 coding DNA: TGTGCCAGCAGCGCGTCGAGGCAAGAGACCCAGTACTTC.

This chain uses TRBV5-5 with TRBJ1-3; D gene ambiguous. This CDR3 spans 13 amino acids. Germline V lookup: CDR1 SGHKS, CDR2 YYEKEE (reference sequence). Trimming took 3 bases from V and 1 from J, leaving 5 bases between them. CDR3 protein: CASSSYSGNTIYF. The CDR3 nucleotides read TGTGCCAGCAGCTCGTATTCTGGAAACACCATATATTTT. The entire variable domain, with the rest obtained from reference TRBV5-5 and TRBJ1-3, is as follows: DAGVTQSPTHLIKTRGQQVTLRCSPISGHKSVSWYQQVLGQGPQFIFQYYEKEERGRGNFPDRFSARQFPNYSSELNVNALLLGDSALYLCASSSYSGNTIYFGEGSWLTVV.

This clone has just one count. The CDR3 protein is CASSTLAGVQVRTDTQYF. The DNA of the CDR3 is TGTGCCAGCAGCACCCTAGCGGGAGTGCAGGTACGCACAGATACGCAGTATTTT. The chain links TRBV5-6 to TRBJ2-3; 10 bases align to TRBD2. Germline-derived CDR1 and CDR2 are SGHDT and YYEEEE. V trimming: 4 bases; J trimming: 1 base; junction bases outside the gene matches: 12. The CDR3 runs to 18 residues.

This chain uses TRBV20-1 with TRBJ2-1; 10 nucleotides agree with TRBD1. The germline V gene has CDR1 DFQATT and CDR2 SNEGSKA (reference sequence). V lost 3 bases to trimming and J lost 3 bases; unmatched junction nucleotides: 8. This CDR3 comprises 16 residues. CDR3 amino acids: CSASKGQGLIYNEQFF. The CDR3, as DNA: TGCAGTGCTAGTAAGGGACAGGGGTTAATCTACAATGAGCAGTTCTTC.

The CDR3, as DNA: TGTGCCAGCAGTTTAGAGGACACCTACAATGAGCAGTTCTTC. Translation gives CASSLEDTYNEQFF. This chain connects TRBV6-2 or TRBV6-3 to TRBJ2-1, with D perhaps TRBD1 (5 bases). CDR3 length: 14 residues. Germline V gene data show CDR1 as MNHEY and CDR2 as SVGEGT. V was trimmed by 4 bases and J by 2 bases, leaving 9 bases between them.

The chain links TRBV6-4 to TRBJ2-5; 7 bases fit TRBD1. Germline CDR1 MRHNA, CDR2 SNTAGT. J was trimmed by 5 bases and V by 4 bases; bases with no gene match: 4. The CDR3 sequence is 13 residues long. The CDR3 sequence is CASSAAGGETQYF. CDR3 DNA sequence: TGTGCCAGCAGTGCCGCAGGGGGTGAGACCCAGTACTTC.

V is TRBV24-1 and J is TRBJ2-3, with TRBD1 matching 8 bases. The ends lost 7 bases at V and 0 bases at J; junction bases unmatched: 8. The CDR3 loop spans 16 amino acids. Germline V lookup: CDR1 KGHDR, CDR2 SFDVKD. The CDR3 bases are TGTGCCACCAGCAGGGGCAGGGGGCATAGCACAGATACGCAGTATTTT. Its protein is CATSRGRGHSTDTQYF.

V and J are TRBV19 and TRBJ1-2; the match to TRBD1 covers 7 bases. CDR1 is LNHDA, CDR2 SQIVND, per germline (reference sequence). Unmatched junction bases numbered 13, after V lost 5 bases and J lost 7 bases. The CDR3 loop spans 15 amino acids. The CDR3 DNA reads as TGTGCCAGTAGTCCTACGTCCGAGGGGGCGCCTGGCTACACCTTC. This codes for CASSPTSEGAPGYTF.

This clone has more than one count but fewer than ten. The chain has TRBV11-3 and TRBJ1-2; 9 positions match TRBD1. The length of the CDR3 is 14 residues. With V trimmed by 6 bases and J by 5 bases, 7 bases remained unmatched. Germline CDR1 is SGHNT and CDR2 is YENEEA. The CDR3 sequence: CASRKRDREYGYTF. The DNA of the CDR3 is TGTGCCAGCAGAAAGAGGGACAGGGAGTATGGCTACACCTTC. The full variable domain, with the rest looked up from reference TRBV11-3 and TRBJ1-2, is EAGVVQSPRYKIIEKKQPVAFWCNPISGHNTLYWYLQNLGQGPELLIRYENEEAVDDSQLPKDRFSAERLKGVDSTLKIQPAELGDSAVYLCASRKRDREYGYTFGSGTRLTVV.

The J gene is TRBJ2-4, the V gene TRBV21-1; the table names TRBD1, a call not compared with the DNA. TRBV21-1 has pseudogene status. CDR3 length: 17 residues. The chain's CDR3 is CANSKLVRAIAKNIQYF. The CDR3 DNA follows: TGTGCCAACAGCAAATTGGTCAGGGCTATAGCCAAAAACATTCAGTACTTC.

The chain carries TRBV4-1 and TRBJ2-7; 8 bases are a match to TRBD2. This CDR3 has 15 residues. Trimming at V came to 0 bases and at J to 4 bases, leaving 5 bases not matched to a gene. The germline V gene has CDR1 MGHRA and CDR2 YSYEKL. The CDR3 DNA reads as TGCGCCAGCAGCCAAGAAGATAGCGGGACTTACGAGCAGTACTTC. Amino acid sequence: CASSQEDSGTYEQYF.

This clone was seen only once. The rearrangement uses TRBV28 and TRBJ2-7; 10 nucleotides line up with TRBD2. CDR3 length: 16 amino acids. CDR1 and CDR2 (germline): MDHEN, SYDVKM. Unmatched junction bases numbered 9, after V lost 4 bases and J lost 3 bases. CDR3 DNA sequence: TGTGCCAGCAGTTCACTAGCGGGGTCCGGATTCTACGAGCAGTACTTC. Its protein product is CASSSLAGSGFYEQYF.

This sequence joins TRBV28 and TRBJ2-7; 13 nucleotides line up with TRBD2. Germline CDR1 is MDHEN and CDR2 is SYDVKM. This CDR3 comprises 15 residues. Trimming cost V 3 bases and J 3 bases; bases outside gene matches: 2. Written as DNA, the CDR3 is TGTGCCAGCAGTTTCGGACTAGCGGGAGACTACGAGCAGTACTTC. Translated: CASSFGLAGDYEQYF.

CDR3 protein: CASIGGPAYEQYF. The CDR3, as DNA: TGTGCCAGTATAGGAGGGCCAGCCTACGAGCAGTACTTC. This sequence joins TRBV19 and TRBJ2-7, with a tentative D call TRBD2 (6 bases). Trimming left V 7 bases short and J 2 bases short, with 12 bases between. Looked up from germline, CDR1 is LNHDA and CDR2 is SQIVND (reference sequence). The CDR3 runs to 13 residues.